Presented here are 7 T cell receptor beta chains from one specimen sequenced in a study of CD8+ T cells in alopecia areata. Regarding treatment: oral pan-JAK inhibitor, 5-10 mg twice daily. RNA was isolated and reverse transcribed to cDNA, the sequencing template. Sequencing used immunoSEQ multiplex PCR; TCRdb keeps in-frame clones, though not all of them. This table has roughly 180,000 clones, approximately 50% appearing once. Sequencing was performed on CD8+ T cells sorted from blood, taken at approximately week 52, from a patient treated with tofacitinib. These receptors came from a human donor with alopecia areata.

This chain uses TRBV11-2 with TRBJ2-3; 9 bases agree with TRBD1. This CDR3 has 16 amino acids. The J segment lost 4 bases and the V segment lost 5 bases, leaving 10 bases of the junction unmatched. Germline loops: CDR1 SGHAT, CDR2 FQNNGV. CDR3: CASSQDEGQGADTQYF. The CDR3 DNA sequence: TGTGCCAGCAGCCAAGATGAGGGACAGGGCGCAGATACGCAGTATTTT.

J is TRBJ2-7 and V is TRBV15; no clear D. The CDR3 is made up of 13 amino acids. V was cut by 0 bases and J by 4 bases, with 7 bases left in between. Germline V gene sequence: CDR1 LNHNV, CDR2 YYDKDF (reference sequence). The CDR3 sequence is CATSRDLGYEQYF. The CDR3 DNA is TGTGCCACCAGCAGAGATTTAGGTTACGAGCAGTACTTC.

The chain has TRBV4-1 and TRBJ2-5; 8 nucleotides agree with TRBD2. CDR1 is MGHRA, CDR2 YSYEKL, per germline. The CDR3 loop spans 18 amino acids. The junction had 13 bases not matched to a gene; V was cut back by 1 base and J by 3 bases. CDR3 DNA sequence: TGCGCCAGCAGCCAAGTAGTCGTGACTAGCGATGAGGAAGAGACCCAGTACTTC. Translating gives CASSQVVVTSDEEETQYF.

This clone was detected a few times. The J gene is TRBJ1-6, the V gene TRBV2; D gene uncertain. The length of the CDR3 is 14 residues. CDR1 is SNHLY and CDR2 is FYNNEI in the germline V gene. The V end was cut by 3 bases, the J end by 7 bases, with 10 bases between. The CDR3 region is CASSDPAENSPLHF. The CDR3 DNA reads TGTGCCAGCAGTGACCCGGCGGAAAATTCACCCCTCCACTTT.

This clone has a handful of counts. The J gene is TRBJ2-3, the V gene TRBV29-1; D is undetermined. Germline V gene data show CDR1 as SQVTM and CDR2 as ANQGSEA. Trimming stripped 7 bases from V and 6 bases from J, with 14 bases between. The CDR3 runs to 12 residues. CDR3 protein: CSALQVIDTQYF. In nucleotides, the CDR3 is TGCAGCGCCCTGCAGGTGATTGATACGCAGTATTTT.

This clone was detected once. This sample also contains other DNA sequences that code for the same CDR3. The chain uses TRBV27 and TRBJ2-7, with unresolved D. Trimming removed 6 bases from V and 3 bases from J, with 6 bases in between. Germline V gene data show CDR1 as MNHEY and CDR2 as SMNVEV (reference sequence). CDR3 length: 11 residues. CDR3 nucleotides: TGTGCCAGCAGCCTCGGCTACGAGCAGTACTTC. Encoded protein: CASSLGYEQYF.

This rearrangement joins TRBV30 to TRBJ1-1; TRBD1 might be the D (5 bases). This CDR3 has 12 amino acids. Germline V gene sequence: CDR1 GTSNPN, CDR2 SVGIG (reference sequence). Trimming cost V 5 bases and J 4 bases, with 11 bases left between them. The CDR3 DNA is TGTGCCTGGTTCCGGGGGTTCACTGAAGCTTTCTTT. It codes for CAWFRGFTEAFF. Full variable domain (remainder filled in from reference TRBV30 and TRBJ1-1): SQTIHQWPATLVQPVGSPLSLECTVEGTSNPNLYWYRQAAGRGLQLLFYSVGIGQISSEVPQNLSASRPQDRQFILSSKKLLLSDSGFYLCAWFRGFTEAFFGQGTRLTVV.